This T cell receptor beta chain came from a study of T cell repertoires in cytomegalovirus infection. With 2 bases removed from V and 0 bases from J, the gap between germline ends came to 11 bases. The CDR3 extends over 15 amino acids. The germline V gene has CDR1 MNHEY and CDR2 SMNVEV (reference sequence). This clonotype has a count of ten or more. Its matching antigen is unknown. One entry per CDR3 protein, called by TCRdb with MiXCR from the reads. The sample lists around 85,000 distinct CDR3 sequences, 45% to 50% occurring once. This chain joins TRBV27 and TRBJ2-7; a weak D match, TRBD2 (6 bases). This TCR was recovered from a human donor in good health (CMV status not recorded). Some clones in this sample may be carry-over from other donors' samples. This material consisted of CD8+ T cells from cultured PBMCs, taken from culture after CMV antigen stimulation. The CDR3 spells CASSLGGASSYEQYF. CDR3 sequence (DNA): TGTGCCAGCAGTTTAGGAGGGGCGAGCTCCTACGAGCAGTACTTC.